A selection of T cell receptor beta chains follows, all from one sample in a study of regulatory T cells in long-lasting Graves disease. TCRdb re-called the multiplex PCR reads through MiXCR, storing one row per CDR3 protein. The data contain fewer than 450,000 distinct CDR3 sequences, about a quarter of them singletons. The sample was peripheral blood mononuclear cells (PBMCs), taken when the disease was refractory, from a patient treated with antithyroid drugs. The receptors stem from a female donor with Graves disease. Both conserved end residues are part of each CDR3. The order of the fields is clone size, J gene, V gene, D gene, CDR3 DNA, CDR3 protein. A D gene is named only where the DNA matches it firmly. Size is stated for part of the rows, as once, few or many counts, or as a class when the clone is expanded.

size: many
J: TRBJ2-2
V: TRBV6-1
D: TRBD1
DNA: TGTGCCAGCAGAATGACAGGGGGGAACACCGGGGAGCTGTTTTTT
CDR3: CASRMTGGNTGELFF

size: many
J: TRBJ1-1
V: TRBV3-1
D: .
DNA: TGTGCCAGCAGCCAAGATTTGGGAGAAGCTTTCTTT
CDR3: CASSQDLGEAFF

size: many
J: TRBJ1-2
V: TRBV6-2/TRBV6-3
D: TRBD1
DNA: TGTGCCAGCAGTTACTCGGACAGGGGTTACTATGGCTACACCTTC
CDR3: CASSYSDRGYYGYTF

size: .
J: TRBJ2-7
V: TRBV20-1
D: .
DNA: TGCAGTGCTGTTGGCGACTCCGAGCAGTACTTC
CDR3: CSAVGDSEQYF

size: .
J: TRBJ2-1
V: TRBV20-1
D: TRBD2
DNA: TGCAGTGCAATCCTCATAGCGGGAGGACGCGACGATGAGCAGTTCTTC
CDR3: CSAILIAGGRDDEQFF

size: .
J: TRBJ1-5
V: TRBV18
D: .
DNA: TGTGCCAGCTCAGTCGGGACATCTCAGCCCCAGCATTTT
CDR3: CASSVGTSQPQHF

size: .
J: TRBJ2-2
V: TRBV7-9
D: .
DNA: TGTGCCAGCAGCTTAGGGGTCGGGACCCACACCGGGGAGCTGTTTTTT
CDR3: CASSLGVGTHTGELFF

size: .
J: TRBJ2-1
V: TRBV2
D: TRBD2
DNA: TGTGCCAGCAGACCGGGACTAGCGGGAAATGAGCAGTTCTTC
CDR3: CASRPGLAGNEQFF

size: .
J: TRBJ2-5
V: TRBV5-6
D: TRBD1
DNA: TGTGCCAGCAGCTTGGTCGGGACAGGGGGGTTCTCCCAGTACTTC
CDR3: CASSLVGTGGFSQYF

size: many
J: TRBJ2-7
V: TRBV2
D: TRBD1
DNA: TGTGCCAGCGGGGGACAGGGTATCTACGAGCAGTACTTC
CDR3: CASGGQGIYEQYF

size: many
J: TRBJ1-2
V: TRBV6-5
D: .
DNA: TGTGCCAGCAGTTACGGACAGAAGGTTGGCTACACCTTC
CDR3: CASSYGQKVGYTF

size: many
J: TRBJ1-5
V: TRBV24-1
D: TRBD1
DNA: TGTGCCTCCCCCGGGCAAAGACAGGGCGATCAGCCCCAGCATTTT
CDR3: CASPGQRQGDQPQHF

size: .
J: TRBJ2-2
V: TRBV7-6
D: .
DNA: TGTGCCAGCAGCTTAGCCCCTCTGTACCCGCCGTCCGGGGAGCTGTTTTTT
CDR3: CASSLAPLYPPSGELFF

size: .
J: TRBJ2-2
V: TRBV20-1
D: TRBD2
DNA: TGCAGTGCTAGTTCGCCGCTAGCGGGCCCCACCGGGGAGCTGTTTTTT
CDR3: CSASSPLAGPTGELFF

size: few
J: TRBJ2-2
V: TRBV9
D: .
DNA: TGTGCCAGCGGCCGTCCCGCCTCCGCTACCGGGGAGCTGTTTTTT
CDR3: CASGRPASATGELFF

size: few
J: TRBJ1-2
V: TRBV20-1
D: TRBD1
DNA: TGCAGTGCCATGGTGGACAGGGTATATGGCTACACCTTC
CDR3: CSAMVDRVYGYTF

size: .
J: TRBJ1-2
V: TRBV18
D: TRBD1
DNA: TGTGCCAGCTCAACTCCAGACAGGGGTGGCTATGGCTACACCTTC
CDR3: CASSTPDRGGYGYTF

size: .
J: TRBJ1-3
V: TRBV13
D: TRBD1
DNA: TGTGCCAGCAGCTTAGGGACAGGGGGCTTTGGAAACACCATATATTTT
CDR3: CASSLGTGGFGNTIYF

size: many
J: TRBJ2-5
V: TRBV11-3
D: .
DNA: TGTGCCAGCAGCTTCCAGGGAAAAGAGACCCAGTACTTC
CDR3: CASSFQGKETQYF

size: .
J: TRBJ2-5
V: TRBV7-9
D: .
DNA: TGTGCCAGCAGACCCTTCGTTGGACACGAAGAGACCCAGTACTTC
CDR3: CASRPFVGHEETQYF

size: many
J: TRBJ2-7
V: TRBV6-1
D: .
DNA: TGTGCCAGCAGTCCACAGGGACCACCCTCCTACGAGCAGTACTTC
CDR3: CASSPQGPPSYEQYF

size: .
J: TRBJ2-2
V: TRBV7-3
D: TRBD1
DNA: TGTGCCAGCAGCTTAACAGGGACAGGGCACACCGGGGAGCTGTTTTTT
CDR3: CASSLTGTGHTGELFF

size: few
J: TRBJ2-3
V: TRBV19
D: TRBD2
DNA: TGTGCCAGTAGTAATCTGGCGGGAGCGGCAGATACGCAGTATTTT
CDR3: CASSNLAGAADTQYF

size: few
J: TRBJ2-3
V: TRBV20-1
D: TRBD2
DNA: TGCAGTGCTAGGGGGGGGTATGCGGATACGCAGTATTTT
CDR3: CSARGGYADTQYF

size: few
J: TRBJ1-4
V: TRBV20-1
D: .
DNA: TGCAGTGCTAGAGACCCCGCCCCGGCGGGGGATGAAAAACTGTTTTTT
CDR3: CSARDPAPAGDEKLFF

size: .
J: TRBJ2-7
V: TRBV28
D: .
DNA: TGTGCCAGCAGTTTCGGAGACGGCTCCTACGAGCAGTACTTC
CDR3: CASSFGDGSYEQYF

size: .
J: TRBJ1-1
V: TRBV30
D: .
DNA: TGTGCCTGGAGTGTACTTGGAGGGGGCACTGAAGCTTTCTTT
CDR3: CAWSVLGGGTEAFF

size: .
J: TRBJ2-7
V: TRBV29-1
D: TRBD1
DNA: TGCAGCGTCGGTATACAGGGGACACCCTCCTACGAGCAGTACTTC
CDR3: CSVGIQGTPSYEQYF

size: many
J: TRBJ2-2
V: TRBV2
D: .
DNA: TGTGCCAGCGGACGGTATGGGACACATATCACCGGGGAGCTGTTTTTT
CDR3: CASGRYGTHITGELFF

size: .
J: TRBJ2-7
V: TRBV3-1
D: .
DNA: TGTGCCAGCAGCCAAGGTGATGGGGTCGAGCAGTACTTC
CDR3: CASSQGDGVEQYF

size: many
J: TRBJ1-4
V: TRBV7-2
D: .
DNA: TGTGCCAGCAGCTTAATGGATTGGAGAGGGGAGGATGAAAAACTGTTTTTT
CDR3: CASSLMDWRGEDEKLFF

size: few
J: TRBJ1-2
V: TRBV20-1
D: .
DNA: TGCAGTGCTAGAGGTGCAGGGAACTATGGCTACACCTTC
CDR3: CSARGAGNYGYTF

size: many
J: TRBJ2-5
V: TRBV18
D: TRBD1
DNA: TGTGCCAGCTCGGACAGGCCAGAGACCCAGTACTTC
CDR3: CASSDRPETQYF

size: .
J: TRBJ2-1
V: TRBV7-9
D: .
DNA: TGTGCCAGCAGCTTAGATAAACATCCCTACAATGAGCAGTTCTTC
CDR3: CASSLDKHPYNEQFF

size: .
J: TRBJ1-1
V: TRBV10-3
D: TRBD1
DNA: TGTGCCATCAGATCCGGGACAGGGGGCTCGAGGACTGAAGCTTTCTTT
CDR3: CAIRSGTGGSRTEAFF

size: few
J: TRBJ2-7
V: TRBV11-2
D: .
DNA: TGTGCCAGCAGCCAAGAGTCGGCAGGCCCCTACGAGCAGTACTTC
CDR3: CASSQESAGPYEQYF

size: many
J: TRBJ1-5
V: TRBV12-3/TRBV12-4
D: .
DNA: TGTGCCAGCAGAAGGCGTCTAGCCCAGCATTTT
CDR3: CASRRRLAQHF

size: .
J: TRBJ2-7
V: TRBV5-1
D: .
DNA: TGCGCCAGCAGCTTGGAGGGGTCTAACCCCTACGAGCAGTACTTC
CDR3: CASSLEGSNPYEQYF

size: .
J: TRBJ2-5
V: TRBV9
D: TRBD2
DNA: TGTGCCAGCAGCCCTCCGAGGGGGCGAGCGGGAGGCCAAGAGACCCAGTACTTC
CDR3: CASSPPRGRAGGQETQYF

size: .
J: TRBJ1-5
V: TRBV30
D: .
DNA: TGTGCCTGGAGTGCGACGGGGGACTGGCCCCAGCATTTT
CDR3: CAWSATGDWPQHF

size: many
J: TRBJ2-6
V: TRBV7-2
D: .
DNA: TGTGCCAGCAGCTTAACAGGGTACGGGGCCAACGTCCTGACTTTC
CDR3: CASSLTGYGANVLTF

size: .
J: TRBJ1-1
V: TRBV5-6
D: .
DNA: TGTGCCAGCAGCTTGGTGCAAGGCCCGAACACTGAAGCTTTCTTT
CDR3: CASSLVQGPNTEAFF

size: few
J: TRBJ1-2
V: TRBV20-1
D: .
DNA: TGCAGTGCTAGTGAACAGTATGGCTACACCTTC
CDR3: CSASEQYGYTF